This T cell receptor beta chain stems from a study of blood T cell repertoires in COVID-19. Participant ages covered roughly 18 to 89 years across 24 US areas. Two negative PCRs, clearance, or symptom resolution characterized the recovered Cohort 3 donors. The protocol was immunoSEQ multiplex PCR, while the TCRdb copy is restricted to in-frame clones and leaves out a portion. The sample includes under 200,000 clones, around 89% of them seen just once. This CDR3 is built from 17 residues. Germline CDR1 and CDR2: SGHRS and YFSETQ. The V segment lost 2 bases and the J segment 5 bases; nucleotides outside the gene matches: 12.

The specimen was PBMCs or T cells enriched from blood (not recorded which). This clonotype originated in a woman aged 18-30 years who had recovered from COVID-19. The chain has TRBV5-1 and TRBJ2-5; 10 bases align to TRBD1. CDR3 protein: CASSFPRDRGGFETQYF. DNA of the CDR3: TGCGCCAGCAGCTTCCCCCGGGACAGGGGCGGGTTTGAGACCCAGTACTTC.